This TCR beta chain was identified in a study of OX40 agonist ivuxolimab in advanced cancers. Trimming stripped 1 base from V and 4 bases from J, with 10 bases between. The germline V gene has CDR1 SEHNR and CDR2 FQNEAQ (reference sequence). The CDR3 is 15 amino acids. Produced via immunoSEQ multiplex PCR; TCRdb's table is partial and in-frame only. This table holds more than 45,000 clones, 80% to 85% found once. Specimen: CD4+ or CD8+ T cells sorted from blood, collected in a trial of the OX40 agonist ivuxolimab. The clonotype comes from an adult with an advanced solid tumor such as melanoma, head and neck, liver or kidney cancer. V gene TRBV7-9 combines with J gene TRBJ2-2, with D unclear. CDR3 bases: TGTGCCAGCAGCTTAGGGCAAAAGGGCACCGGGGAGCTGTTTTTT. Translation gives CASSLGQKGTGELFF.